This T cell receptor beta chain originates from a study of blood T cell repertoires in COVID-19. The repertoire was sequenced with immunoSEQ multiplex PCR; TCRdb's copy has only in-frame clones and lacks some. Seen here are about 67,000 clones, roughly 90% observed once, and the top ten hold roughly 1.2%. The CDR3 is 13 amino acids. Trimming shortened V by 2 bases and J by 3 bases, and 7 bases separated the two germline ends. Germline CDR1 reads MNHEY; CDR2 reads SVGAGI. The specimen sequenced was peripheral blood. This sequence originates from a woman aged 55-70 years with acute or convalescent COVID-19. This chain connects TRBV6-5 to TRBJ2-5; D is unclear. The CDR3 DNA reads TGTGCCAGCAGTTACGGGCAGAAAGAGACCCAGTACTTC. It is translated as CASSYGQKETQYF.